This T cell receptor beta chain was sequenced during a study of early T cells in non-severe SARS-CoV-2 infection. Overall study: The authors sequenced bulk RNA from unsorted whole blood, leaving chains unpaired.

This clonotype was detected a few times. The antigen is undetermined. Regarding the study as a whole: The VDJdb matching leaned toward anti-spike CD8 responses and overlooked private and CD4 specificities.

Molecules of cDNA were individually given unique molecular identifiers that were attached to them. In TCRdb, the 5' RACE reads were re-called with MiXCR into one record per CDR3 protein. Of about 80,000 distinct CDR3 sequences listed, 12% were seen once; the top ten hold 15% to 17%. This specimen consisted of whole blood, obtained at baseline. The source is an adult who was a healthcare worker with PCR-confirmed SARS-CoV-2 infection or an uninfected control (not recorded which). The donor label of this sample is uncertain.

The CDR3 protein is CASKPGINRGGPETQYF. The CDR3, as DNA: TGTGCCAGCAAACCGGGAATTAATCGGGGGGGCCCTGAGACCCAGTACTTC. The rearrangement uses TRBV6-2 or TRBV6-3 and TRBJ2-5; TRBD2 aligns across 8 bases. The V gene end was trimmed by 7 bases and the J gene end by 5 bases; junction bases not matched to a gene: 18. Germline-derived CDR1 and CDR2 are MNHEY and SVGEGT. This CDR3 is 17 amino acids long.